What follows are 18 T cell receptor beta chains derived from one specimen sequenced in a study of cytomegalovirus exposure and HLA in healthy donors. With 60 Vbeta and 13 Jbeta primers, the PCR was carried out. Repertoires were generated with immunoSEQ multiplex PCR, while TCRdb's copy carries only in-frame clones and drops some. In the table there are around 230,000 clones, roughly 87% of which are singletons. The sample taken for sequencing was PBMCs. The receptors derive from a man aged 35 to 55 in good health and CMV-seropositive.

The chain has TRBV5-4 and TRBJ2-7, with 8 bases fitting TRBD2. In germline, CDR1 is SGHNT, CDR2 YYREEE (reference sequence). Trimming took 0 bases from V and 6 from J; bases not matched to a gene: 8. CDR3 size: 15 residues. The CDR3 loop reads CASSLVAGGGGEQYF. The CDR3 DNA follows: TGTGCCAGCAGCTTGGTTGCGGGAGGAGGAGGCGAGCAGTACTTC.

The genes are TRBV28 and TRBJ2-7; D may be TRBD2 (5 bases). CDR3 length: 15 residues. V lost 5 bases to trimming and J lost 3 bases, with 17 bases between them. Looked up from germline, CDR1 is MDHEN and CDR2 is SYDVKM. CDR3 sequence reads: CASSQAAAIGYEQYF. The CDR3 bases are TGTGCCAGCAGTCAAGCGGCGGCCATTGGCTACGAGCAGTACTTC.

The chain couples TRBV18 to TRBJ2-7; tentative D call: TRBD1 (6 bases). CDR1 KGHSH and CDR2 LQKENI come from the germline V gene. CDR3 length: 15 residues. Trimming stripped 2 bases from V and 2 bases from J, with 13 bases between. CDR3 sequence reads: CASSPFQDSTYEQYF. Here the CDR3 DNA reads TGTGCCAGCTCACCATTTCAGGACAGCACCTACGAGCAGTACTTC.

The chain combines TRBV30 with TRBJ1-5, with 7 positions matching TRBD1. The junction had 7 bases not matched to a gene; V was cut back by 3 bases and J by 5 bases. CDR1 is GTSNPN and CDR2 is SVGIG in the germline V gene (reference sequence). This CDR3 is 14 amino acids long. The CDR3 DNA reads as TGTGCCTGGAGGACGCAGGGGGTTTATCAGCCCCAGCATTTT. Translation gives CAWRTQGVYQPQHF.

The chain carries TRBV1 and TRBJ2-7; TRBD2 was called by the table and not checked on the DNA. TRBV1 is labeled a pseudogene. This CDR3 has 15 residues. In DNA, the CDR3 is TGCACCAGCATCCTCCGAACGGGAGGGTACTACGAGCAGTACTTC. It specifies CTSILRTGGYYEQYF.

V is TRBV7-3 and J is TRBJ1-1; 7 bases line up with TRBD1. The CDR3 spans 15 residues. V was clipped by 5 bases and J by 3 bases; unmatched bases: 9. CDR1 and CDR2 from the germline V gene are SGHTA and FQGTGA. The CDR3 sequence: CASSPRGVLDTEAFF. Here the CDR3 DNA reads TGTGCCAGCAGCCCCAGGGGGGTGTTGGACACTGAAGCTTTCTTT.

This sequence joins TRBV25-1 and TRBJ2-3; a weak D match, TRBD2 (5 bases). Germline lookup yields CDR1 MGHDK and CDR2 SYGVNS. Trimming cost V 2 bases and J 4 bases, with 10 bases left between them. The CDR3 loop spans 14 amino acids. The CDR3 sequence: CASSEAASSDTQYF. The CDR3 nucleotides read TGTGCCAGCAGTGAAGCGGCTAGCTCAGATACGCAGTATTTT.

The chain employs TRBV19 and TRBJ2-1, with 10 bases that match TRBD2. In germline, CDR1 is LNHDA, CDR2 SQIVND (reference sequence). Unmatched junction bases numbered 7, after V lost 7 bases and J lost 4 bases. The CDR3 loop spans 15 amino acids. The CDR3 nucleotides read TGTGCCAGTACCGCGGGACTAGCGAATTACAATGAGCAGTTCTTC. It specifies CASTAGLANYNEQFF.

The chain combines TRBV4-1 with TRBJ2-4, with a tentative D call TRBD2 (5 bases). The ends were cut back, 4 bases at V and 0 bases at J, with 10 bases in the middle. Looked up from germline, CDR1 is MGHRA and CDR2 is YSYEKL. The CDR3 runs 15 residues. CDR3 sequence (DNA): TGCGCCAGCAGCCTCGGTGGACTAGCCAAAAACATTCAGTACTTC. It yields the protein CASSLGGLAKNIQYF.

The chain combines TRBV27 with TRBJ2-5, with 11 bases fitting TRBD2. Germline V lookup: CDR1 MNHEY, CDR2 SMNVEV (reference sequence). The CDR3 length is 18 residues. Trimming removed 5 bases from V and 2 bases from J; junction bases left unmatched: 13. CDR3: CASSPALRLAGRQETQYF. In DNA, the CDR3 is TGTGCCAGCAGTCCAGCCCTCCGACTAGCGGGAAGGCAAGAGACCCAGTACTTC.

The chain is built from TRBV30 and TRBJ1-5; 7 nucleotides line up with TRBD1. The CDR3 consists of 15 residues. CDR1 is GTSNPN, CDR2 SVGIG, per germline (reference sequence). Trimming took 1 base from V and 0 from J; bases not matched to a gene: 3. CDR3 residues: CAWSGGGNSNQPQHF. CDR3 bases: TGTGCCTGGAGTGGAGGGGGCAATAGCAATCAGCCCCAGCATTTT.

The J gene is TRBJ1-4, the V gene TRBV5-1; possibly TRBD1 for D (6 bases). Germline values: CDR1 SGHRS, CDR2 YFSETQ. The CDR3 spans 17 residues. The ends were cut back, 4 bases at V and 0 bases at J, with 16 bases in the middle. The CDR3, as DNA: TGCGCCAGCAGCAACGACAGGATGGGGCCAACTAATGAAAAACTGTTTTTT. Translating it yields CASSNDRMGPTNEKLFF. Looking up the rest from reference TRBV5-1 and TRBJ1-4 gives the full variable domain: KAGVTQTPRYLIKTRGQQVTLSCSPISGHRSVSWYQQTPGQGLQFLFEYFSETQRNKGNFPGRFSGRQFSNSRSEMNVSTLELGDSALYLCASSNDRMGPTNEKLFFGSGTQLSVL.

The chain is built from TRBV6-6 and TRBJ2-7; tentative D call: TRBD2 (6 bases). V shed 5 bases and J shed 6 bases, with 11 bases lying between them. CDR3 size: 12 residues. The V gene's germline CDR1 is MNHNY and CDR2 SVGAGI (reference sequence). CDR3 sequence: CASSRQGGEQYF. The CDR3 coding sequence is TGTGCCAGCAGTCGCCAGGGAGGCGAGCAGTACTTC.

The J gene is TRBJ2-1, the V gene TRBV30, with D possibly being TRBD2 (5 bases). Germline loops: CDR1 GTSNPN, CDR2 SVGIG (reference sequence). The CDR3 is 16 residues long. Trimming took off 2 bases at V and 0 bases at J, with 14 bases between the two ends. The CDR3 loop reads CAWSPTRRGSYNEQFF. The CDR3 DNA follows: TGTGCCTGGAGTCCCACTCGCCGGGGCTCCTACAATGAGCAGTTCTTC.

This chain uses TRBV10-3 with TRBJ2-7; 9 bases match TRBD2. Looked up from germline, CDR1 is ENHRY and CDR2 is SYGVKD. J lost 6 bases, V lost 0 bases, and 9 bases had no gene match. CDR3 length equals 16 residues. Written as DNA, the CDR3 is TGTGCCATCAGTGAGTCCCCTGGGCTAGCGGGATCCGAGCAGTACGTC. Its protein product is CAISESPGLAGSEQYV.

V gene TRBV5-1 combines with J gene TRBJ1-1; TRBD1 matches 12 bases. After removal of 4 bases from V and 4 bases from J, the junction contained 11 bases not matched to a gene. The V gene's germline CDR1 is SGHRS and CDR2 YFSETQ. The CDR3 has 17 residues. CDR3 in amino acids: CASSLHVGTGGSTEAFF. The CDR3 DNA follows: TGCGCCAGCAGCCTCCATGTGGGGACAGGGGGCAGCACTGAAGCTTTCTTT.

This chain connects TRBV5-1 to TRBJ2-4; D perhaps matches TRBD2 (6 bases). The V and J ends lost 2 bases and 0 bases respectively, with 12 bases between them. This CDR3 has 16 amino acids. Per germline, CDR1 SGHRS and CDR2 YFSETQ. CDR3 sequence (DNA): TGCGCCAGCAGCTTCGCAATGGGGGGAGCCAAAAACATTCAGTACTTC. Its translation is CASSFAMGGAKNIQYF.

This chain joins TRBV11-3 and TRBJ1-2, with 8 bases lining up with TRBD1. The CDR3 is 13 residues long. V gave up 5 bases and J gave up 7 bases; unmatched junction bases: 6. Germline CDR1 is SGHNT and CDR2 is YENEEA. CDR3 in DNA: TGTGCCAGCAGCCGGACAGGGACTGTTGGCTACACCTTC. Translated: CASSRTGTVGYTF. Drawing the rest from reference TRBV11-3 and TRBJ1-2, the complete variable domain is EAGVVQSPRYKIIEKKQPVAFWCNPISGHNTLYWYLQNLGQGPELLIRYENEEAVDDSQLPKDRFSAERLKGVDSTLKIQPAELGDSAVYLCASSRTGTVGYTFGSGTRLTVV.